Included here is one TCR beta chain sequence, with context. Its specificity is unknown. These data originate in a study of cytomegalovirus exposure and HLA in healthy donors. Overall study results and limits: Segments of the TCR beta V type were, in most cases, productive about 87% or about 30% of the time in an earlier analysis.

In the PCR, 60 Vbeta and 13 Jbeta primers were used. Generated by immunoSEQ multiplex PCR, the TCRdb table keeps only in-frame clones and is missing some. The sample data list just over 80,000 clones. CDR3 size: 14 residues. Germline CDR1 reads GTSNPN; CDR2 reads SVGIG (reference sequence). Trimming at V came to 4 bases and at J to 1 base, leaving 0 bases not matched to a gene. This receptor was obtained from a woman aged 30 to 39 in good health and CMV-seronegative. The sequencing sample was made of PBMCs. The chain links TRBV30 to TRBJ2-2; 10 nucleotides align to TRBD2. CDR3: CAWTSGRNTGELFF. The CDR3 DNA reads TGTGCCTGGACTAGCGGGAGGAACACCGGGGAGCTGTTTTTT.